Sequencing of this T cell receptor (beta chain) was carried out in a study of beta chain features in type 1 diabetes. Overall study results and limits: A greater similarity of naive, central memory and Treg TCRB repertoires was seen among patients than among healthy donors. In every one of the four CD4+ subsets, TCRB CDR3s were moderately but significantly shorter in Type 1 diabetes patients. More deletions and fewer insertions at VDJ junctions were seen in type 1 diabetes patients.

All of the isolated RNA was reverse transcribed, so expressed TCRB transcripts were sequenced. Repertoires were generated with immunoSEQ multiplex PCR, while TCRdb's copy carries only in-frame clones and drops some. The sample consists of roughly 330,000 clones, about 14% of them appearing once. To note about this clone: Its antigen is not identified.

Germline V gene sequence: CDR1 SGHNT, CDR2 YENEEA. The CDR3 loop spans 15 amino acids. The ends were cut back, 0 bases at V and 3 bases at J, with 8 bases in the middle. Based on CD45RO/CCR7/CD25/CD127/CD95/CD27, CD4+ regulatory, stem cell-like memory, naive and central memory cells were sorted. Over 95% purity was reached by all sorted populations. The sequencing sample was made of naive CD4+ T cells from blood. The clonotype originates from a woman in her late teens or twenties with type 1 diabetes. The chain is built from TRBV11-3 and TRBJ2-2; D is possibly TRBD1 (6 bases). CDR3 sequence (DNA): TGTGCCAGCAGCTTAGATGGACAGTACACCGGGGAGCTGTTTTTT. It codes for CASSLDGQYTGELFF. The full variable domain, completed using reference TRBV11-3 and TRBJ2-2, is EAGVVQSPRYKIIEKKQPVAFWCNPISGHNTLYWYLQNLGQGPELLIRYENEEAVDDSQLPKDRFSAERLKGVDSTLKIQPAELGDSAVYLCASSLDGQYTGELFFGEGSRLTVL.